This TCR beta chain came from a study of OX40 agonist ivuxolimab in advanced cancers. Clones were read by immunoSEQ multiplex PCR, and TCRdb kept only the in-frame ones, dropping some. Among tens of thousands of clones, just over 85% were seen once, and the ten largest hold 6.5%. This CDR3 region has 13 residues. With 7 bases clipped from V and 8 bases from J, the junction kept 8 bases outside the gene matches. In germline, CDR1 is MNHEY, CDR2 SVGAGI. The source is an adult with an advanced solid tumor such as melanoma, head and neck, liver or kidney cancer. This chain links TRBV6-5 with TRBJ1-2, with 9 bases that match TRBD1. This sample comprised CD4+ or CD8+ T cells sorted from blood, obtained in a trial of the OX40 agonist ivuxolimab. The chain's CDR3 is CASITTGGRGYTF. CDR3 DNA sequence: TGTGCCAGCATTACCACAGGGGGCAGGGGCTACACCTTC.